The source of this T cell receptor beta chain is a study of glioma-infiltrating T cells. TCR alpha and beta CDR3 regions were amplified from RNA using iRepertoire nested multiplex PCR. TCRdb re-called the multiplex PCR reads through MiXCR, storing one row per CDR3 protein. The sample carries around 180,000 distinct CDR3 sequences, approximately 40% recorded once. This clonotype has only a few counts. A much larger clone differs by one base, so this may be a read error. V shed 5 bases and J 6 bases; nucleotides not matched to a gene: 8. The CDR3 extends over 14 amino acids. In germline, CDR1 is DFQATT, CDR2 SNEGSKA (reference sequence).

The V and J genes are TRBV20-1 and TRBJ2-3; TRBD1 matches at 10 bases. This TCR was recovered from a human donor with low-grade glioma or glioblastoma, undergoing nonglioma brain surgery, or in good health (not recorded which). Material: glioma tissue, nonneoplastic brain tissue, or PBMCs (not recorded which). As DNA, the CDR3 is TGCAGTGCTGACCAGGGACAGGGGTTTGATACGCAGTATTTT. Translation: CSADQGQGFDTQYF.